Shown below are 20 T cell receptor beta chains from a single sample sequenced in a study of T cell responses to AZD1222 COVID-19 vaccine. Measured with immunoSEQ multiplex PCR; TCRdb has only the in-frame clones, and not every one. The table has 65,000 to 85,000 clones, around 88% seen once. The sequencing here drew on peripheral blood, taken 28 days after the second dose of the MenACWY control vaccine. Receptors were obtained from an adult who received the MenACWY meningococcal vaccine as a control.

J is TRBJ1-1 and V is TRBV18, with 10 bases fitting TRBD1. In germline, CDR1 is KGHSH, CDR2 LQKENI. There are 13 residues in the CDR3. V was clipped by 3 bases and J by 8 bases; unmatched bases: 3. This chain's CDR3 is CASSPGDRGEAFF. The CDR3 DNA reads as TGTGCCAGCTCACCGGGGGACAGGGGCGAAGCTTTCTTT.

The chain's CDR3 is CAWIPQGNEQFF. CDR3 bases: TGTGCCTGGATACCCCAGGGCAATGAGCAGTTCTTC. V is TRBV30 and J is TRBJ2-1; weak D call: TRBD1 (5 bases). The CDR3 consists of 12 residues. Germline values: CDR1 GTSNPN, CDR2 SVGIG (reference sequence). V was clipped by 4 bases and J by 6 bases, with 10 bases between them.

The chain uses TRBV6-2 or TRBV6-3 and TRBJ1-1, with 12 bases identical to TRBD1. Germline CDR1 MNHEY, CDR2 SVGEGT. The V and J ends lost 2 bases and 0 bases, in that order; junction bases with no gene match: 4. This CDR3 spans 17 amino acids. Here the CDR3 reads CASSYPGTGGVNTEAFF. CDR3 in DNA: TGTGCCAGCAGTTACCCCGGGACAGGGGGCGTGAACACTGAAGCTTTCTTT.

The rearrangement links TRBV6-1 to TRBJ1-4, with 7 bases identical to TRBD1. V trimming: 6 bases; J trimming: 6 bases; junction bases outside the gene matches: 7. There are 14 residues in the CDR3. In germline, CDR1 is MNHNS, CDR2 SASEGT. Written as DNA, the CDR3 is TGTGCCAGCAGACGACAGGGCAGGGATGAAAAACTGTTTTTT. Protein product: CASRRQGRDEKLFF.

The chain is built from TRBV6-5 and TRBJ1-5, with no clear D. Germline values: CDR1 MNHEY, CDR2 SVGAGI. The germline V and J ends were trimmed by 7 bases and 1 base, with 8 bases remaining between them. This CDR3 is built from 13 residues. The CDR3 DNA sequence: TGTGCCAGCACCATACGGAGCAATCAGCCCCAGCATTTT. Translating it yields CASTIRSNQPQHF.

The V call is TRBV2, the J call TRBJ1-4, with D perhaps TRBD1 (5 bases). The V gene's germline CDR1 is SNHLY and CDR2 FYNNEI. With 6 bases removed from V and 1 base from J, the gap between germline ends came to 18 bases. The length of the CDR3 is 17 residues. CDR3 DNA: TGTGCCAGCAGCGTTCCCCAAGTCGGGGGAACTAATGAAAAACTGTTTTTT. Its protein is CASSVPQVGGTNEKLFF.

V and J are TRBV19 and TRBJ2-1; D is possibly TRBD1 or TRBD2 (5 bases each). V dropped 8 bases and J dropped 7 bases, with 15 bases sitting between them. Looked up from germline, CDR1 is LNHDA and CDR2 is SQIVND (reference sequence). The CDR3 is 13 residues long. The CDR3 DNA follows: TGTGCCAGTGCCCAGGGTGGGGGAAATGAGCAGTTCTTC. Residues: CASAQGGGNEQFF.

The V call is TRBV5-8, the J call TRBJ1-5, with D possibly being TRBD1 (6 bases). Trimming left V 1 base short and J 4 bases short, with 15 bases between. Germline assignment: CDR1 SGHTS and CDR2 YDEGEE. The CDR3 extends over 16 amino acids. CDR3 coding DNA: TGTGCCAGCAGCTTGCTTCGGAAGGACAGTAATCAGCCCCAGCATTTT. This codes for CASSLLRKDSNQPQHF. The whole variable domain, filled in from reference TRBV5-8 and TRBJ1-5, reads EAGVTQSPTHLIKTRGQQATLRCSPISGHTSVYWYQQALGLGLQFLLWYDEGEERNRGNFPPRFSGRQFPNYSSELNVNALELEDSALYLCASSLLRKDSNQPQHFGDGTRLSIL.

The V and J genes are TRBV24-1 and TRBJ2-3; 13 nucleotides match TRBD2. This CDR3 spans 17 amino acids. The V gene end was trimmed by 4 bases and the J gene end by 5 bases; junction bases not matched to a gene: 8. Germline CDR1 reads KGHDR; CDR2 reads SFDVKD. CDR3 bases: TGTGCCACCAGTGACTCCGGACTAGCGGGGGAGGGAGATACGCAGTATTTT. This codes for CATSDSGLAGEGDTQYF.

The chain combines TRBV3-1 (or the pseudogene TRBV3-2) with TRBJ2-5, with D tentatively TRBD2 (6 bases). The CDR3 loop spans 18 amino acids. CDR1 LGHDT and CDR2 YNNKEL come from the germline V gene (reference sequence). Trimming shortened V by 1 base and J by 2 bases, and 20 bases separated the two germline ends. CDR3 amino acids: CASSQGFAFNGGQETQYF. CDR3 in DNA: TGTGCCAGCAGCCAAGGGTTTGCCTTTAATGGAGGGCAAGAGACCCAGTACTTC.

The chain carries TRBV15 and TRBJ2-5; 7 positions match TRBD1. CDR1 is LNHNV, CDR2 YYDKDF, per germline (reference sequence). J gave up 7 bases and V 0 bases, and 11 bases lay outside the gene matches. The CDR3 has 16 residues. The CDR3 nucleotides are TGTGCCACCAGCAGAGATTCCCGGACAGGCACCGGGACCCAGTACTTC. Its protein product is CATSRDSRTGTGTQYF.

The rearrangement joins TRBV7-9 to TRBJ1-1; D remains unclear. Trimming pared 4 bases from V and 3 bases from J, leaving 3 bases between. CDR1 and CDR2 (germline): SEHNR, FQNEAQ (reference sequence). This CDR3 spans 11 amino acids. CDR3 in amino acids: CASSSHTEAFF. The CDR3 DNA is TGTGCCAGCAGCTCACACACTGAAGCTTTCTTT.

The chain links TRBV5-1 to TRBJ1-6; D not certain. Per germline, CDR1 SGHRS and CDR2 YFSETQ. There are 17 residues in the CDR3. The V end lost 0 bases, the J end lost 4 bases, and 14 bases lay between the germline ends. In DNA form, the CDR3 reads TGCGCCAGCAGCTTGGGGCAGGAGTTTCCTTATAATTCACCCCTCCACTTT. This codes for CASSLGQEFPYNSPLHF.

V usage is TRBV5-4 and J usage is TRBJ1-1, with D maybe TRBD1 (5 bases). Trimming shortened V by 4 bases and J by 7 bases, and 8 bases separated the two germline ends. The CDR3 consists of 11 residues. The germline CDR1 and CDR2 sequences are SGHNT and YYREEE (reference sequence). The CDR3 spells CASSTDSEAFF. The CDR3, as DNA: TGTGCCAGCAGCACCGACAGTGAAGCTTTCTTT.

The DNA for the CDR3 is TGCGCCAGCAGCTTGGATACAGGGGTGGGTGGCTACACCTTC. It codes for CASSLDTGVGGYTF. The rearrangement links TRBV5-1 to TRBJ1-2, with 7 nucleotides matching TRBD1. The J segment lost 7 bases and the V segment lost 0 bases, leaving 6 bases of the junction unmatched. Germline CDR1 reads SGHRS; CDR2 reads YFSETQ. This CDR3 has 14 amino acids. Full variable domain (rest looked up from reference TRBV5-1 and TRBJ1-2): KAGVTQTPRYLIKTRGQQVTLSCSPISGHRSVSWYQQTPGQGLQFLFEYFSETQRNKGNFPGRFSGRQFSNSRSEMNVSTLELGDSALYLCASSLDTGVGGYTFGSGTRLTVV.

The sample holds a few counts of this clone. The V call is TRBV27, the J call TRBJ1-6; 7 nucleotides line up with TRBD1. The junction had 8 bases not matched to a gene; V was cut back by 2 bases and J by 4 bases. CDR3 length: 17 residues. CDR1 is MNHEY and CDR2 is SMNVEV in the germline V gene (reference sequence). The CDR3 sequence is CASSLGGDRSYNSPLHF. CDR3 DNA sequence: TGTGCCAGCAGTTTAGGTGGGGACAGAAGTTATAATTCACCCCTCCACTTT.

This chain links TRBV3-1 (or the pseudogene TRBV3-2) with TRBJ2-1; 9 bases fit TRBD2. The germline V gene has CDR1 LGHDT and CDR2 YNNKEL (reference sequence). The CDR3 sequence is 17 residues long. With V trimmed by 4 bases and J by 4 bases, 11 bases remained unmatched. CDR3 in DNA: TGTGCCAGCAGCCTCCCACCGCTAGCGGGGCTTTACAATGAGCAGTTCTTC. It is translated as CASSLPPLAGLYNEQFF.

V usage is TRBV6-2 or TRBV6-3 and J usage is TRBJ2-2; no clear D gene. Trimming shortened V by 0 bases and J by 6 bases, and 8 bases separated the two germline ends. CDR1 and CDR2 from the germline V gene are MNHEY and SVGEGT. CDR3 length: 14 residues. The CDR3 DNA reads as TGTGCCAGCAGTTACTCCCAGGTGTCCGGGGAGCTGTTTTTT. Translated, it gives CASSYSQVSGELFF.

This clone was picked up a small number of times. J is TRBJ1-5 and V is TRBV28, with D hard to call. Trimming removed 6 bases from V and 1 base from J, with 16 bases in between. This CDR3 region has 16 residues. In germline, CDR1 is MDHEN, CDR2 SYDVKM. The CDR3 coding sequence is TGTGCCAGCAGCCCTCAGGCCCCAGAAAGCAATCAGCCCCAGCATTTT. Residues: CASSPQAPESNQPQHF.

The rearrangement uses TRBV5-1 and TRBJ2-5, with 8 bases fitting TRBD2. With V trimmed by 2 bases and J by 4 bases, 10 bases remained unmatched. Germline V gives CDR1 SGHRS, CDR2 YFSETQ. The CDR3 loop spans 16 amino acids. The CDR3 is CASSFTGTRTLETQYF. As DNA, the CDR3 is TGCGCCAGCAGCTTTACCGGGACTAGGACACTAGAGACCCAGTACTTC.